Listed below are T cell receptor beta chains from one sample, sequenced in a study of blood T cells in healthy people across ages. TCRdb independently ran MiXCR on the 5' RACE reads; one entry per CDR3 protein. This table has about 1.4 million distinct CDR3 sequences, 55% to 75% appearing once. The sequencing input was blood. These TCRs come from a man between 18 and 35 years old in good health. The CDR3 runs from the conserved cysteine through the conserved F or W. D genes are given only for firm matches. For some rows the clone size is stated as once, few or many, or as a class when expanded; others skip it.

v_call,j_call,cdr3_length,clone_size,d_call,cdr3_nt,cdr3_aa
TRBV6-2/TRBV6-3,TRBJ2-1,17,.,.,TGTGCCAGCAGTTCTCGCGGACGGAGGGGAGTGGTGAATGAGCAGTTCTTC,CASSSRGRRGVVNEQFF
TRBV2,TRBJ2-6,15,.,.,TGTGCCAGCAGTATTCGACTCTCTGGGGCCAACGTCCTGACTTTC,CASSIRLSGANVLTF
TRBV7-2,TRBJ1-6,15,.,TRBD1,TGTGCCAGCAGCCCGGCCGGGACAGCTAATTCACCCCTCCACTTT,CASSPAGTANSPLHF
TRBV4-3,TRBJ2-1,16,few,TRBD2,TGCGCCAGCAGCCAAGATCCTAGCGGGGGGTTCGATGAGCAGTTCTTC,CASSQDPSGGFDEQFF
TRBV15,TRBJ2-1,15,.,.,TGTGCCACCAGCAGAGGTCACGAACCGTACAATGAGCAGTTCTTC,CATSRGHEPYNEQFF
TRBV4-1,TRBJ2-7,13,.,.,TGCGCCAGCAGCCAAGATGGAGGTCTCGAGCAGTACTTC,CASSQDGGLEQYF
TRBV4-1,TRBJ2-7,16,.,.,TGCGCCAGCAGCCTATCCAGGGTCAGGAGCTTTGGCGAGCAGTACTTC,CASSLSRVRSFGEQYF
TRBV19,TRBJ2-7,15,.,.,TGTGCCAGTAGTCGTTCGTCCCTACTCTCCTACGAGCAGTACTTC,CASSRSSLLSYEQYF
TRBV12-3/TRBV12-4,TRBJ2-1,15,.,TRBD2,TGTGCCAGCAGTTTAATGAGCGGGGGTGTCAATGAGCAGTTCTTC,CASSLMSGGVNEQFF
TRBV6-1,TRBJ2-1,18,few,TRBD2,TGTGCCAGCAGTCTCTCCGGGACTAGCGGGAGTTTTTACAATGAGCAGTTCTTC,CASSLSGTSGSFYNEQFF
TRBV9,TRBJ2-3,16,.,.,TGTGCCAGCAGCGTTAGTAGCGGAGGAAGCACAGATACGCAGTATTTT,CASSVSSGGSTDTQYF
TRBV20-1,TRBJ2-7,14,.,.,TGCAGTGCCGCCGACCCGGACAGTCCCTACGAGCAGTACTTC,CSAADPDSPYEQYF
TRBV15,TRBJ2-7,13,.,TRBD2,TGTGCCACCAGTGGGGAGGGGAAGAACGAGCAGTACTTC,CATSGEGKNEQYF
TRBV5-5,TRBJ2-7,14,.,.,TGTGCCAGCGCAGGGTTCGGGAGCTCCTACGAGCAGTACTTC,CASAGFGSSYEQYF
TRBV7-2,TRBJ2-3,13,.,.,TGTGCCAGCAGCTCCGTGGGGCGGGATACGCAGTATTTT,CASSSVGRDTQYF
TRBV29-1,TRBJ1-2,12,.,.,TGCAGCGTTCCTGCAGGGGAATCTGGCTACACCTTC,CSVPAGESGYTF
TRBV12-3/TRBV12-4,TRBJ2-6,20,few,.,TGTGCCAGCAGCTCAAAGAGGGGGAGGGGGGACAAAAAAACGGCCAACGTCCTGACTTTC,CASSSKRGRGDKKTANVLTF
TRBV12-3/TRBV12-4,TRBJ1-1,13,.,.,TGTGCCAGCAGTCGGGACGCCTCCGTGGAAGCTTTCTTT,CASSRDASVEAFF